Below are 26 T cell receptor beta chains sequenced from a single sample in a study of blood T cell repertoires in COVID-19. The assay was immunoSEQ multiplex PCR, and TCRdb's table has in-frame clones only and misses some. There are 23,000 or so clones in the sample; roughly 80% occur only once, and roughly 61% lies in the top ten. The sample taken for sequencing was peripheral blood. These receptors were taken from a woman over 75 with acute or convalescent COVID-19.

The chain recombines TRBV12-3 or TRBV12-4 with TRBJ2-1, with D unclear. The CDR3 extends over 10 amino acids. The V gene lost 3 bases and the J gene lost 10 bases, with 4 bases spanning the gap. The CDR3 sequence: CASSFREQFF. CDR3 DNA: TGTGCCAGCAGTTTCCGGGAGCAGTTCTTC.

The rearrangement joins TRBV7-2 to TRBJ1-5; 9 bases fit TRBD1. Germline lookup yields CDR1 SGHTA and CDR2 FQGNSA. CDR3 length equals 15 residues. The junction had 6 bases not matched to a gene; V was cut back by 6 bases and J by 3 bases. Here the CDR3 reads CASSLDRGDNQPQHF. In DNA form, the CDR3 reads TGTGCCAGCAGTTTGGACAGGGGCGACAATCAGCCCCAGCATTTT.

The chain is built from TRBV19 and TRBJ2-1; D is ambiguous. The CDR3 spans 13 residues. The germline V gene has CDR1 LNHDA and CDR2 SQIVND (reference sequence). Trimming stripped 1 base from V and 6 bases from J, with 7 bases between. This CDR3 is CASSIVQSNEQFF. The CDR3 nucleotides read TGTGCCAGTAGTATAGTTCAGTCCAATGAGCAGTTCTTC.

In DNA form, the CDR3 reads TGTGCCAGCAGCGTGGGGACAGGGAGAGAGCAGTACTTC. It yields the protein CASSVGTGREQYF. The chain uses TRBV9 and TRBJ2-7, with 9 bases lining up with TRBD1. The V segment lost 2 bases and the J segment 7 bases; nucleotides outside the gene matches: 4. There are 13 residues in the CDR3. CDR1 and CDR2 from the germline V gene are SGDLS and YYNGEE.

V and J are TRBV11-1 and TRBJ1-3; D call uncertain. V was shortened by 2 bases and J by 4 bases, with 15 bases between the two germline ends. The germline V gene encodes CDR1 SGHAT and CDR2 FQDESV (reference sequence). There are 16 residues in the CDR3. CDR3 nucleotide sequence: TGTGCCAGCAGCTTACGACCTACGTGGGCAGGAAACACCATATATTTT. Residues: CASSLRPTWAGNTIYF. Full variable domain (outside the CDR3, taken from reference TRBV11-1 and TRBJ1-3): EAEVAQSPRYKITEKSQAVAFWCDPISGHATLYWYRQILGQGPELLVQFQDESVVDDSQLPKDRFSAERLKGVDSTLKIQPAELGDSAMYLCASSLRPTWAGNTIYFGEGSWLTVV.

The rearrangement links TRBV30 to TRBJ2-5; 8 bases align to TRBD1. Germline CDR1 reads GTSNPN; CDR2 reads SVGIG (reference sequence). The V segment lost 0 bases and the J segment 3 bases; nucleotides outside the gene matches: 6. CDR3 length: 15 amino acids. The DNA for the CDR3 is TGTGCCTGGAGTGTTCCGACAGGGGCAAAAGAGACCCAGTACTTC. Residues: CAWSVPTGAKETQYF. The full variable domain, completed using reference TRBV30 and TRBJ2-5, is SQTIHQWPATLVQPVGSPLSLECTVEGTSNPNLYWYRQAAGRGLQLLFYSVGIGQISSEVPQNLSASRPQDRQFILSSKKLLLSDSGFYLCAWSVPTGAKETQYFGPGTRLLVL.

The chain employs TRBV3-1 (or the pseudogene TRBV3-2) and TRBJ1-1, with D perhaps TRBD1 (5 bases). Germline CDR1 reads LGHDT; CDR2 reads YNNKEL (reference sequence). V was cut by 1 base and J by 11 bases, with 8 bases left in between. This CDR3 is built from 11 residues. In DNA, the CDR3 is TGTGCCAGCAGCCAAGGGCGGGGGGCTTTCTTT. It is translated as CASSQGRGAFF.

The chain employs TRBV7-8 and TRBJ1-1; D is uncertain. This CDR3 spans 13 amino acids. CDR1 and CDR2 from the germline V gene are SGHVS and FQNEAQ. The V end lost 2 bases, the J end lost 10 bases, and 14 bases lay between the germline ends. CDR3 sequence reads: CASSLNLSPGAFF. The DNA of the CDR3 is TGTGCCAGCAGCTTAAACTTGTCACCGGGAGCTTTCTTT.

J is TRBJ1-6 and V is TRBV6-1; 9 nucleotides align to TRBD1. Germline trimming cut 6 bases from V and 7 bases from J; bases unmatched to any gene: 1. The germline V gene has CDR1 MNHNS and CDR2 SASEGT. This CDR3 contains 13 residues. Here the CDR3 DNA reads TGTGCCAGCAGCGGGACAGGGAATTCACCCCTCCACTTT. Its protein product is CASSGTGNSPLHF.

CDR3 sequence reads: CSVEGTGMVTEAFF. The DNA for the CDR3 is TGCAGCGTTGAGGGGACAGGGATGGTCACTGAAGCTTTCTTT. V is TRBV29-1 and J is TRBJ1-1; 9 bases agree with TRBD1. Trimming removed 3 bases from V and 4 bases from J; junction bases left unmatched: 6. The CDR3 runs 14 residues. Germline CDR1 is SQVTM and CDR2 is ANQGSEA.

This chain joins TRBV5-5 and TRBJ2-2; the D gene is possibly TRBD1 (6 bases). Germline V CDR1 and CDR2: SGHKS, YYEKEE (reference sequence). The CDR3 has 15 residues. The germline V and J ends were trimmed by 3 bases and 2 bases, with 11 bases remaining between them. The chain's CDR3 is CASSWRQVNTGELFF. The CDR3 DNA follows: TGTGCCAGCAGCTGGCGACAGGTTAACACCGGGGAGCTGTTTTTT.

There are a few counts of this clone. The chain joins TRBV5-1 to TRBJ1-1; 7 bases map to TRBD1. CDR1 and CDR2 from the germline V gene are SGHRS and YFSETQ. J gave up 0 bases and V 4 bases, and 3 bases lay outside the gene matches. This CDR3 is 14 amino acids long. As DNA, the CDR3 is TGCGCCAGCAGCCAGGGACAGATGAACACTGAAGCTTTCTTT. It is translated as CASSQGQMNTEAFF.

V gene TRBV2 combines with J gene TRBJ1-4, with TRBD1 matching over 7 bases. The germline V gene encodes CDR1 SNHLY and CDR2 FYNNEI. V was pared by 8 bases and J by 3 bases, with 9 bases of the junction left unmatched. The CDR3 loop spans 15 amino acids. The CDR3 is CASYYFGTANEKLFF. In DNA form, the CDR3 reads TGTGCCAGCTATTACTTCGGGACAGCTAATGAAAAACTGTTTTTT.

The rearrangement uses TRBV19 and TRBJ2-2; the D gene is possibly TRBD2 (6 bases). The germline V and J ends were trimmed by 5 bases and 6 bases, with 19 bases remaining between them. The CDR3 length is 16 residues. CDR1 and CDR2 from the germline V gene are LNHDA and SQIVND (reference sequence). The CDR3 DNA sequence: TGTGCCAGTAGTCAAAACCCCTCGGCTAGCGCCGGGGAGCTGTTTTTT. It yields the protein CASSQNPSASAGELFF.

This chain links TRBV30 with TRBJ1-2; TRBD1 aligns across 9 bases. Per the germline V gene, CDR1 is GTSNPN and CDR2 is SVGIG (reference sequence). This CDR3 contains 14 residues. V lost 3 bases to trimming and J lost 4 bases; unmatched junction nucleotides: 6. CDR3: CAWRRTGETYGYTF. As DNA, the CDR3 is TGTGCCTGGAGGAGGACAGGGGAAACCTATGGCTACACCTTC.

This chain connects TRBV18 to TRBJ1-2; TRBD1 is a possible D gene (5 bases). CDR1 and CDR2 from the germline V gene are KGHSH and LQKENI. This CDR3 is 14 amino acids long. V was cut by 3 bases and J by 3 bases, with 11 bases left in between. Written as DNA, the CDR3 is TGTGCCAGCTCACCGCGGCAGGGTGACTATGGCTACACCTTC. Translated: CASSPRQGDYGYTF.

The gene calls are TRBV7-6 and TRBJ2-6; TRBD1 agrees at 9 bases. Germline-derived CDR1 and CDR2 are SGHVS and FNYEAQ. The ends lost 5 bases at V and 4 bases at J; junction bases unmatched: 3. CDR3 length: 15 amino acids. CDR3: CASSNRGLGANVLTF. The CDR3 region has the DNA TGTGCCAGCAGCAACAGGGGGCTCGGGGCCAACGTCCTGACTTTC.

This chain links TRBV6-1 with TRBJ2-1, with a tentative D call TRBD1 (5 bases). Trimming took 3 bases from V and 0 from J, leaving 9 bases between them. The CDR3 is 15 residues long. Germline V lookup: CDR1 MNHNS, CDR2 SASEGT. The CDR3 nucleotides are TGTGCCAGCAGTGATAGACAGAGCTCCTACAATGAGCAGTTCTTC. Protein product: CASSDRQSSYNEQFF.

Here the CDR3 DNA reads TGTGCCAGTAGTCCAGGACTAGCGGGAGAAGAGACCCAGTACTTC. Amino acid sequence: CASSPGLAGEETQYF. The V call is TRBV19, the J call TRBJ2-5, with TRBD2 matching 13 bases. The V and J ends lost 5 bases and 3 bases, in that order; junction bases with no gene match: 3. This CDR3 is built from 15 residues. CDR1 and CDR2 from the germline V gene are LNHDA and SQIVND (reference sequence). The full variable domain, with the rest looked up from reference TRBV19 and TRBJ2-5, is DGGITQSPKYLFRKEGQNVTLSCEQNLNHDAMYWYRQDPGQGLRLIYYSQIVNDFQKGDIAEGYSVSREKKESFPLTVTSAQKNPTAFYLCASSPGLAGEETQYFGPGTRLLVL.

The rearrangement links TRBV19 to TRBJ2-7; D might be TRBD2 (7 bases). This CDR3 region has 14 residues. The V gene lost 2 bases and the J gene lost 5 bases, with 13 bases spanning the gap. The germline gives CDR1 LNHDA, CDR2 SQIVND (reference sequence). CDR3 in DNA: TGTGCCAGTAGTATACAGGTCGGGGGGCACGAGCAGTACTTC. This encodes CASSIQVGGHEQYF.

V gene TRBV2 combines with J gene TRBJ1-4; TRBD1 matches at 9 bases. The CDR3 runs to 14 residues. V shed 1 base, J shed 8 bases, and the junction held 2 bases outside the gene matches. Germline V CDR1 and CDR2: SNHLY, FYNNEI. In nucleotides, the CDR3 is TGTGCCAGCAGTGAAGGGACAGGGGTCGAAAAACTGTTTTTT. As protein: CASSEGTGVEKLFF.

V and J are TRBV6-5 and TRBJ2-7, with no clear D. The CDR3 runs to 11 residues. V was trimmed by 4 bases and J by 5 bases, leaving 6 bases between them. Germline V lookup: CDR1 MNHEY, CDR2 SVGAGI. CDR3 in amino acids: CASSSSHEQYF. DNA of the CDR3: TGTGCCAGCAGTTCATCCCACGAGCAGTACTTC.

This clone was recorded once. This chain joins TRBV12-5 and TRBJ1-1; 7 bases match TRBD1. The CDR3 runs to 17 residues. J was trimmed by 1 base and V by 1 base; bases with no gene match: 9. Germline-derived CDR1 and CDR2 are LGHNT and FRNRAP. In DNA form, the CDR3 reads TGTGCTAGTGGTTTGGACAGGGGCCTGATTCAGAACACTGAAGCTTTCTTT. Translated, it gives CASGLDRGLIQNTEAFF. The whole variable domain, filled in from reference TRBV12-5 and TRBJ1-1, reads DARVTQTPRHKVTEMGQEVTMRCQPILGHNTVFWYRQTMMQGLELLAYFRNRAPLDDSGMPKDRFSAEMPDATLATLKIQPSEPRDSAVYFCASGLDRGLIQNTEAFFGQGTRLTVV.

V usage is TRBV5-1 and J usage is TRBJ1-2; tentative D call: TRBD1 (5 bases). The CDR3 is 14 amino acids. Germline CDR1 is SGHRS and CDR2 is YFSETQ. The V gene lost 0 bases and the J gene lost 5 bases, with 11 bases spanning the gap. CDR3 sequence reads: CASSLGTSSYGYTF. The CDR3 DNA sequence: TGCGCCAGCAGCTTGGGGACATCTTCTTATGGCTACACCTTC.

The rearrangement joins TRBV11-3 to TRBJ2-7, with 7 bases lining up with TRBD2. Germline trimming cut 4 bases from V and 1 base from J; bases unmatched to any gene: 13. The CDR3 has 17 residues. Germline lookup yields CDR1 SGHNT and CDR2 YENEEA. The CDR3 DNA reads as TGTGCCAGCAGCTCCAGACGAGGTTCCGGGAGGTCCTACGAGCAGTACTTC. This gives the protein CASSSRRGSGRSYEQYF.

This clone occurred a few times. V usage is TRBV19 and J usage is TRBJ1-6, with 9 bases matching TRBD1. Germline values: CDR1 LNHDA, CDR2 SQIVND (reference sequence). The CDR3 has 13 amino acids. Trimming removed 10 bases from V and 7 bases from J; junction bases left unmatched: 5. Written as DNA, the CDR3 is TGTGCCACCGGGACAGGGTTAAATTCACCCCTCCACTTT. Protein product: CATGTGLNSPLHF.